Below are 32 T cell receptor beta chains sequenced from a single sample in a study of T-cell memory formation after mild COVID-19. TCRdb used MiXCR to reprocess the 5' RACE reads, holding one entry per CDR3 protein. The sample has roughly 250,000 distinct CDR3 sequences, roughly 17% seen once; the top ten hold 22%. The sample consisted of PBMCs or a T cell subset sorted from them (not recorded which). All receptors come from a man between 18 and 29 years old who had mild COVID-19 (a few samples of this study predate the infection). Cell type and time point are not known.

This clonotype has only a few counts. The chain carries TRBV7-2 and TRBJ1-1, with D hard to call. Germline CDR1 is SGHTA and CDR2 is FQGNSA. CDR3 length equals 15 residues. The V and J ends lost 2 bases and 3 bases respectively, with 13 bases between them. The CDR3 loop is CASSLLPISHTEAFF. The CDR3 DNA sequence: TGTGCCAGCAGCTTACTCCCGATCTCGCACACTGAAGCTTTCTTT.

V is TRBV7-7 and J is TRBJ2-5; TRBD2 is a possible D gene (6 bases). The V end was cut by 5 bases, the J end by 2 bases, with 15 bases between. Germline values: CDR1 SSHAT, CDR2 FNYEAQ (reference sequence). The CDR3 is 15 residues long. CDR3 amino acids: CASSLELRGQETQYF. CDR3 in DNA: TGTGCCAGCAGCCTTGAACTGCGGGGACAAGAGACCCAGTACTTC. The variable domain in full, completed from reference TRBV7-7 and TRBJ2-5, reads GAGVSQSPRYKVTKRGQDVTLRCDPISSHATLYWYQQALGQGPEFLTYFNYEAQPDKSGLPSDRFSAERPEGSISTLTIQRTEQRDSAMYRCASSLELRGQETQYFGPGTRLLVL.

This clonotype was seen more than once but under ten times. The rearrangement links TRBV7-2 to TRBJ2-1; tentatively, D is TRBD1 (6 bases). The CDR3 length is 12 residues. Germline V gene lookup returns CDR1 SGHTA and CDR2 FQGNSA. V was trimmed by 1 base and J by 11 bases, leaving 9 bases between them. The chain's CDR3 is CASSLDRAKQFF. CDR3 coding DNA: TGTGCCAGCAGCTTAGACAGGGCAAAGCAGTTCTTC.

This clonotype was detected a few times. This chain joins TRBV10-3 and TRBJ2-3; D is ambiguous. The CDR3 spans 13 residues. Germline values: CDR1 ENHRY, CDR2 SYGVKD. Between the trimmed V and J ends, which lost 2 bases and 4 bases, there was a span of 7 bases. The CDR3 loop reads CAISERMADTQYF. Written as DNA, the CDR3 is TGTGCCATCAGTGAGCGAATGGCAGATACGCAGTATTTT.

The genes are TRBV7-9 and TRBJ2-5; the D gene is possibly TRBD2 (6 bases). V lost 7 bases and J 5 bases, leaving 14 bases between the germline ends. The CDR3 consists of 13 residues. Germline CDR1 reads SEHNR; CDR2 reads FQNEAQ (reference sequence). The CDR3 DNA follows: TGTGCCAGCACCCAGACTAGTCCGGAGACCCAGTACTTC. The encoded protein is CASTQTSPETQYF. Complete variable domain (other parts from reference TRBV7-9 and TRBJ2-5): DTGVSQNPRHKITKRGQNVTFRCDPISEHNRLYWYRQTLGQGPEFLTYFQNEAQLEKSRLLSDRFSAERPKGSFSTLEIQRTEQGDSAMYLCASTQTSPETQYFGPGTRLLVL.

V gene TRBV7-9 combines with J gene TRBJ2-1; perhaps TRBD2 as D (7 bases). There are 15 residues in the CDR3. V lost 3 bases to trimming and J lost 4 bases, with 13 bases between them. Per the germline V gene, CDR1 is SEHNR and CDR2 is FQNEAQ (reference sequence). CDR3 amino acids: CASSFVGGPYNEQFF. CDR3 nucleotides: TGTGCCAGCAGCTTCGTGGGGGGGCCATACAATGAGCAGTTCTTC.

This clonotype has more than one count but fewer than ten. The CDR3 region is CASSQDSGQFYGYTF. CDR3 nucleotides: TGCGCCAGCAGCCAAGATTCGGGACAGTTCTATGGCTACACCTTC. J is TRBJ1-2 and V is TRBV4-1; 7 bases line up with TRBD1. The CDR3 length is 15 residues. V was pared by 0 bases and J by 4 bases, with 5 bases of the junction left unmatched. Germline V gene sequence: CDR1 MGHRA, CDR2 YSYEKL.

This clonotype showed up just a few times. The gene calls are TRBV6-1 and TRBJ1-1; TRBD1 aligns across 11 bases. Germline loops: CDR1 MNHNS, CDR2 SASEGT. Germline trimming cut 7 bases from V and 1 base from J; bases unmatched to any gene: 5. The CDR3 is 15 amino acids. The CDR3 sequence: CASTRTGGTNTEAFF. The CDR3 region has the DNA TGTGCCAGCACAAGGACAGGGGGCACGAACACTGAAGCTTTCTTT.

In its sample, this clonotype was seen a few times. The chain recombines TRBV5-1 with TRBJ2-3, with 11 bases lining up with TRBD2. CDR3 length: 16 residues. Germline CDR1 is SGHRS and CDR2 is YFSETQ. Trimming cost V 3 bases and J 5 bases; bases outside gene matches: 8. CDR3 in amino acids: CASSSLTSGEGDTQYF. The CDR3 region has the DNA TGCGCCAGCAGCTCTTTGACTAGCGGGGAAGGAGATACGCAGTATTTT.

This clonotype was counted a few times. This rearrangement joins TRBV7-2 to TRBJ2-7, with TRBD2 matching over 11 bases. Germline CDR1 and CDR2: SGHTA and FQGNSA. V lost 7 bases to trimming and J lost 2 bases; unmatched junction nucleotides: 4. The CDR3 is made up of 14 amino acids. CDR3 DNA: TGTGCCAGCACCTCTAGCGGGGGGCCCTACGAGCAGTACTTC. Amino acid sequence: CASTSSGGPYEQYF.

V is TRBV25-1 and J is TRBJ1-2; D is ambiguous. Germline V lookup: CDR1 MGHDK, CDR2 SYGVNS. This CDR3 is built from 10 residues. CDR3 in amino acids: CAVLRGGYTF. The CDR3 DNA reads as TGTGCGGTACTCCGGGGAGGCTACACCTTC.

This clonotype came up once. This chain connects TRBV4-3 to TRBJ1-1; no clear D. There are 15 residues in the CDR3. Between the trimmed V and J ends, which lost 0 bases and 4 bases, there was a span of 12 bases. Germline loops: CDR1 LGHNA, CDR2 YSLEER. The CDR3 sequence is CASSQDVIGGTEAFF. The CDR3 coding sequence is TGCGCCAGCAGCCAAGATGTCATTGGTGGCACTGAAGCTTTCTTT.

This clonotype was detected only a few times. The chain joins TRBV20-1 to TRBJ1-3; D not certain. V was cut by 0 bases and J by 4 bases, with 4 bases left in between. The CDR3 totals 12 residues. CDR1 and CDR2 from the germline V gene are DFQATT and SNEGSKA (reference sequence). The CDR3 sequence is CSARDRGNTIYF. The CDR3 DNA follows: TGCAGTGCTAGAGACAGGGGAAACACCATATATTTT.

This clonotype was detected a few times. The rearrangement uses TRBV7-9 and TRBJ2-5, with TRBD2 as a possible D gene (5 bases). V lost 6 bases, J lost 5 bases, and 13 bases lay in between. CDR3 length: 13 residues. The germline CDR1 and CDR2 sequences are SEHNR and FQNEAQ (reference sequence). The CDR3 DNA reads TGTGCCAGCAGTGAGCGAGGGTCGGAGACCCAGTACTTC. Its protein is CASSERGSETQYF.

This clonotype appeared a few times. The V call is TRBV6-5, the J call TRBJ2-1, with TRBD2 identical over 9 bases. The germline V gene has CDR1 MNHEY and CDR2 SVGAGI. This CDR3 region has 14 residues. With V trimmed by 2 bases and J by 8 bases, 4 bases remained unmatched. The CDR3 coding sequence is TGTGCCAGCAGTTACGGGCGGGGGGGCGATGAGCAGTTCTTC. Translating gives CASSYGRGGDEQFF.

This clonotype was seen a handful of times. The V gene is TRBV3-1, the J gene TRBJ2-7; D is possibly TRBD2 (6 bases). The germline V and J ends were trimmed by 6 bases and 3 bases, with 15 bases remaining between them. Germline values: CDR1 LGHDT, CDR2 YNNKEL (reference sequence). The CDR3 has 14 amino acids. CDR3 residues: CASSRPGLFYEQYF. In nucleotides, the CDR3 is TGTGCCAGCAGTCGTCCGGGACTTTTCTACGAGCAGTACTTC.

This clonotype has a count of ten or more. This chain connects TRBV29-1 to TRBJ2-7; 7 positions match TRBD1. From germline, CDR1 is SQVTM and CDR2 ANQGSEA. The length of the CDR3 is 15 residues. V shed 4 bases and J 6 bases; nucleotides not matched to a gene: 15. The DNA for the CDR3 is TGCAGCGTTGGACAGGGCAGATCGGTTTTAGGCGAGCAGTACTTC. Protein: CSVGQGRSVLGEQYF.

This rearrangement joins TRBV6-2 or TRBV6-3 to TRBJ2-5; D not resolved. From germline, CDR1 is MNHEY and CDR2 SVGEGT. The CDR3 has 13 amino acids. The germline V and J ends were trimmed by 2 bases and 4 bases, with 8 bases remaining between them. The CDR3: CASSYRRTETQYF. The CDR3 DNA sequence: TGTGCCAGCAGTTACAGACGGACAGAGACCCAGTACTTC.

The rearrangement links TRBV20-1 to TRBJ1-5; no clear D. The CDR3 is 13 residues long. CDR1 and CDR2 from the germline V gene are DFQATT and SNEGSKA (reference sequence). V was trimmed by 0 bases and J by 6 bases, leaving 9 bases between them. Written as DNA, the CDR3 is TGCAGTGCTAGAGAGGGCAGCGGTCAGCCCCAGCATTTT. It specifies CSAREGSGQPQHF.

This rearrangement joins TRBV5-1 to TRBJ2-3; TRBD1 matches at 7 bases. There are 15 residues in the CDR3. Germline V gene data show CDR1 as SGHRS and CDR2 as YFSETQ. Trimming took 5 bases from V and 0 from J; bases not matched to a gene: 6. The CDR3 sequence is CASRDGTASTDTQYF. The CDR3 DNA follows: TGCGCCAGCAGGGACGGGACAGCAAGCACAGATACGCAGTATTTT.

This rearrangement joins TRBV5-4 to TRBJ2-3, with 13 bases fitting TRBD2. CDR1 SGHNT and CDR2 YYREEE come from the germline V gene (reference sequence). The CDR3 is made up of 14 amino acids. V trimming: 7 bases; J trimming: 5 bases; junction bases outside the gene matches: 4. In DNA, the CDR3 is TGTGCCAGCCGACTAGCGGGGGGCCAAGATACGCAGTATTTT. Protein sequence: CASRLAGGQDTQYF.

This clonotype was counted a few times. The V call is TRBV7-2, the J call TRBJ2-7; 11 bases line up with TRBD2. CDR1 and CDR2 (germline): SGHTA, FQGNSA. Trimming cost V 2 bases and J 3 bases; bases outside gene matches: 6. There are 16 residues in the CDR3. CDR3 DNA sequence: TGTGCCAGCAGCTTAAGATGGCTAGCGGGGGGCTACGAGCAGTACTTC. The encoded protein is CASSLRWLAGGYEQYF.

This clonotype came up a few times. The V call is TRBV27, the J call TRBJ1-2, with D possibly being TRBD1 (6 bases). Germline CDR1 is MNHEY and CDR2 is SMNVEV (reference sequence). The CDR3 totals 13 residues. Trimming left V 3 bases short and J 4 bases short, with 9 bases between. DNA of the CDR3: TGTGCCAGCAGTTTCGGACAGCGCTATGGCTACACCTTC. Its protein product is CASSFGQRYGYTF.

The V and J genes are TRBV4-1 and TRBJ2-1, with 8 bases lining up with TRBD2. CDR3 length: 17 residues. The junction had 10 bases not matched to a gene; V was cut back by 2 bases and J by 4 bases. Per the germline V gene, CDR1 is MGHRA and CDR2 is YSYEKL. The DNA for the CDR3 is TGCGCCAGCAGCCAACCAACCCGGGGGGGCGCATACAATGAGCAGTTCTTC. Protein: CASSQPTRGGAYNEQFF.

This clonotype appeared once. The V gene is TRBV5-4, the J gene TRBJ1-2; TRBD1 matches 12 bases. The CDR3 contains 15 residues. Germline V lookup: CDR1 SGHNT, CDR2 YYREEE (reference sequence). V lost 3 bases and J lost 8; bases outside the gene matches: 8. The CDR3: CASSWGTGGLGGYTF. CDR3 nucleotide sequence: TGTGCCAGCAGCTGGGGGACAGGGGGCCTCGGCGGCTACACCTTC.

The J gene is TRBJ2-1, the V gene TRBV5-1, with D unclear. The CDR3 totals 14 residues. With 1 base removed from V and 3 bases from J, the gap between germline ends came to 8 bases. Germline CDR1 SGHRS, CDR2 YFSETQ. In DNA, the CDR3 is TGCGCCAGCAGCTTGTTCACCCGCTACAATGAGCAGTTCTTC. It yields the protein CASSLFTRYNEQFF.

This clonotype was found a few times. The chain employs TRBV24-1 and TRBJ2-7; tentatively, D is TRBD2 (6 bases). The CDR3 is 13 residues long. V was pared by 4 bases and J by 5 bases, with 11 bases between. The V gene's germline CDR1 is KGHDR and CDR2 SFDVKD. The CDR3, as DNA: TGTGCCACCAGTGAGCGGGATAGTAACGAGCAGTACTTC. It is translated as CATSERDSNEQYF.

V gene TRBV5-1 combines with J gene TRBJ1-3, with D possibly being TRBD1 (6 bases). V shed 3 bases and J shed 2 bases, with 12 bases lying between them. This CDR3 is built from 15 residues. Germline V gives CDR1 SGHRS, CDR2 YFSETQ. The CDR3 DNA is TGCGCCAGCAGCTCATCTCAGGGGACTGGAAACACCATATATTTT. This encodes CASSSSQGTGNTIYF.

V and J are TRBV30 and TRBJ2-6, with D unresolved. The V end lost 5 bases, the J end lost 1 base, and 9 bases lay between the germline ends. CDR3 length equals 14 residues. Germline CDR1 and CDR2: GTSNPN and SVGIG (reference sequence). CDR3 DNA: TGTGCCTGGGAGTGGGGATCTGGGGCCAACGTCCTGACTTTC. Its translation: CAWEWGSGANVLTF. Based on the CDR3 plus reference TRBV30 and TRBJ2-6, the full variable domain is SQTIHQWPATLVQPVGSPLSLECTVEGTSNPNLYWYRQAAGRGLQLLFYSVGIGQISSEVPQNLSASRPQDRQFILSSKKLLLSDSGFYLCAWEWGSGANVLTFGAGSRLTVL.

This clonotype was recorded a few times. This chain links TRBV5-4 with TRBJ1-3; D is uncertain. The V gene lost 4 bases and the J gene lost 11 bases, with 10 bases spanning the gap. CDR1 SGHNT and CDR2 YYREEE come from the germline V gene (reference sequence). This CDR3 comprises 11 residues. The CDR3, as DNA: TGTGCCAGCAGCCGACGCATTCCCATATATTTT. This codes for CASSRRIPIYF.

This clonotype was detected a few times. This chain uses TRBV9 with TRBJ2-2, with 12 positions matching TRBD2. Losses at the gene ends were 3 bases for V and 5 bases for J; bases not matched to a gene: 11. CDR1 and CDR2 from the germline V gene are SGDLS and YYNGEE. This CDR3 comprises 18 residues. DNA for the CDR3: TGTGCCAGCAGCGGGGCTAGCGGGGGGGCCTTCTTAACCGGGGAGCTGTTTTTT. This codes for CASSGASGGAFLTGELFF.

This clonotype was counted many times. At one end the junction does not follow the germline gene, possibly because of a read error. V and J are TRBV27 and TRBJ1-1; D gene uncertain. This CDR3 contains 13 residues. Germline V CDR1 and CDR2: MNHEY, SMNVEV (reference sequence). The CDR3 sequence: CASSLSRNTEAFF. CDR3 nucleotides: TGCGCCAGCAGCCTTAGTCGGAACACTGAAGCTTTCTTT.